What follows are 16 T cell receptor beta chains derived from one specimen sequenced in a study of PD-L1 blockade in urothelial cancer. As for time point: pretreatment peripheral blood. This table comes from immunoSEQ multiplex PCR, and its TCRdb copy is limited to in-frame clones, with some not included. In the table there are 60,000 to 75,000 clones, approximately 83% of which are singletons. Sequencing was performed on PBMCs, taken around atezolizumab (anti-PD-L1) treatment. Receptors were obtained from a man in his sixties with urothelial cancer.

This chain connects TRBV30 to TRBJ1-1; weak D call: TRBD1 (5 bases). The CDR3 has 12 residues. With 8 bases removed from V and 10 bases from J, the gap between germline ends came to 20 bases. The germline CDR1 and CDR2 sequences are GTSNPN and SVGIG (reference sequence). This CDR3 is CALSIAGLGAFF. The CDR3 DNA reads TGTGCCCTATCAATAGCAGGGTTAGGAGCTTTCTTT.

The CDR3 loop reads CASSPGGGNNEQFF. The CDR3 DNA reads as TGTGCCAGCAGCCCGGGGGGCGGCAACAATGAGCAGTTCTTC. This chain connects TRBV6-5 to TRBJ2-1; D possibly corresponds to TRBD2 (7 bases). V dropped 6 bases and J dropped 5 bases, with 14 bases sitting between them. Germline CDR1 and CDR2: MNHEY and SVGAGI. The CDR3 has 14 residues.

V usage is TRBV6-1 and J usage is TRBJ1-2; TRBD1 agrees at 7 bases. Germline V gives CDR1 MNHNS, CDR2 SASEGT. Losses at the gene ends were 6 bases for V and 8 bases for J; bases not matched to a gene: 9. CDR3 length: 13 residues. The CDR3 coding sequence is TGTGCCAGCAGACAACAGGGGACGAAGGGCTACACCTTC. Its protein is CASRQQGTKGYTF.

This clone was seen more than once but under ten times. J is TRBJ2-3 and V is TRBV18; D is possibly TRBD2 (6 bases). Germline lookup yields CDR1 KGHSH and CDR2 LQKENI. V was clipped by 2 bases and J by 2 bases, with 11 bases between them. The CDR3 spans 15 residues. The CDR3 bases are TGTGCCAGCTCACCAACTAGCCGGCCCACAGATACGCAGTATTTT. This encodes CASSPTSRPTDTQYF.

This sequence joins TRBV28 and TRBJ2-7; TRBD2 agrees at 10 bases. The V segment lost 6 bases and the J segment 5 bases; nucleotides outside the gene matches: 10. The CDR3 has 15 residues. Per the germline V gene, CDR1 is MDHEN and CDR2 is SYDVKM. CDR3 protein: CASRSGAGGPNEQYF. In DNA form, the CDR3 reads TGTGCCAGCAGAAGTGGAGCGGGGGGGCCGAACGAGCAGTACTTC.

The V gene is TRBV11-3, the J gene TRBJ1-1, with 9 bases aligning to TRBD1. This CDR3 is 15 amino acids long. With 5 bases clipped from V and 1 base from J, the junction kept 5 bases outside the gene matches. CDR1 and CDR2 from the germline V gene are SGHNT and YENEEA. The CDR3 reads CASSLQGASNTEAFF. The CDR3 coding sequence is TGTGCCAGCAGCCTACAGGGGGCGTCGAACACTGAAGCTTTCTTT.

CDR3 sequence reads: CASSTRQGGNTIYF. CDR3 nucleotide sequence: TGCGCCAGCAGCACACGACAGGGTGGAAACACCATATATTTT. The rearrangement joins TRBV5-1 to TRBJ1-3, with 7 bases matching TRBD1. Trimming cost V 4 bases and J 3 bases; bases outside gene matches: 4. Germline V CDR1 and CDR2: SGHRS, YFSETQ. The CDR3 is 14 residues long.

As concerns this clone: The same CDR3 can be traced to other DNA sequences in this sample. The V and J genes are TRBV30 and TRBJ2-7; no definite D call. In germline, CDR1 is GTSNPN, CDR2 SVGIG (reference sequence). The CDR3 consists of 12 residues. Trimming took off 2 bases at V and 1 base at J, with 6 bases between the two ends. CDR3 protein: CAWSSVSYEQYF. CDR3 in DNA: TGTGCCTGGAGTTCGGTATCCTACGAGCAGTACTTC. Looking up the rest from reference TRBV30 and TRBJ2-7 gives the full variable domain: SQTIHQWPATLVQPVGSPLSLECTVEGTSNPNLYWYRQAAGRGLQLLFYSVGIGQISSEVPQNLSASRPQDRQFILSSKKLLLSDSGFYLCAWSSVSYEQYFGPGTRLTVT.

This clone has just a few counts. This chain connects TRBV11-3 to TRBJ2-2, with 8 bases identical to TRBD2. With V trimmed by 5 bases and J by 2 bases, 7 bases remained unmatched. Germline CDR1 and CDR2: SGHNT and YENEEA. The CDR3 is 16 residues long. Here the CDR3 reads CASSGGSGVNTGELFF. CDR3 bases: TGTGCCAGCAGCGGAGGTAGCGGGGTTAACACCGGGGAGCTGTTTTTT.

This clone has just a few counts. The chain links TRBV30 to TRBJ1-2, with 9 bases lining up with TRBD1. Germline trimming cut 2 bases from V and 7 bases from J; bases unmatched to any gene: 20. The CDR3 contains 18 residues. Looked up from germline, CDR1 is GTSNPN and CDR2 is SVGIG (reference sequence). CDR3 DNA: TGTGCCTGGAGTTCCCCCCGGGACAGGGTGTTTTGGGGCTTTGGCTACACCTTC. This gives the protein CAWSSPRDRVFWGFGYTF. Using reference TRBV30 and TRBJ1-2 for the parts outside the CDR3, the full variable domain is SQTIHQWPATLVQPVGSPLSLECTVEGTSNPNLYWYRQAAGRGLQLLFYSVGIGQISSEVPQNLSASRPQDRQFILSSKKLLLSDSGFYLCAWSSPRDRVFWGFGYTFGSGTRLTVV.

The chain employs TRBV6-1 and TRBJ1-3; the D gene is possibly TRBD1 (5 bases). V lost 7 bases and J 1 base, leaving 5 bases between the germline ends. This CDR3 region has 12 residues. Per the germline V gene, CDR1 is MNHNS and CDR2 is SASEGT. The CDR3 sequence: CASTGSGNTIYF. The CDR3 DNA reads TGTGCCAGCACAGGGTCTGGAAACACCATATATTTT.

The count of this clone is one. The chain uses TRBV6-1 and TRBJ2-5, with D maybe TRBD2 (6 bases). The CDR3 totals 18 residues. The germline CDR1 and CDR2 sequences are MNHNS and SASEGT. V was cut by 0 bases and J by 0 bases, with 17 bases left in between. The CDR3 DNA reads as TGTGCCAGCAGTGAAGCGAGTTGGGGGGATGGGTACCAAGAGACCCAGTACTTC. Protein product: CASSEASWGDGYQETQYF.

The rearrangement joins TRBV6-5 to TRBJ2-7; 7 bases agree with TRBD1. Germline-derived CDR1 and CDR2 are MNHEY and SVGAGI. The length of the CDR3 is 15 residues. V was pared by 6 bases and J by 3 bases, with 11 bases of the junction left unmatched. Here the CDR3 reads CASSLGTVAFYEQYF. The CDR3 nucleotides read TGTGCCAGCAGCTTAGGGACAGTGGCCTTCTACGAGCAGTACTTC.

This rearrangement joins TRBV12-5 to TRBJ1-5; 7 nucleotides agree with TRBD1. V dropped 4 bases and J dropped 4; count of bases not matched to a gene: 10. Germline V gives CDR1 LGHNT, CDR2 FRNRAP. The CDR3 consists of 16 residues. The CDR3 sequence: CASGSDNRGWNQPQHF. CDR3 DNA: TGTGCTAGTGGTTCGGATAACAGGGGTTGGAATCAGCCCCAGCATTTT. The full variable domain, its missing parts supplied by reference TRBV12-5 and TRBJ1-5, is DARVTQTPRHKVTEMGQEVTMRCQPILGHNTVFWYRQTMMQGLELLAYFRNRAPLDDSGMPKDRFSAEMPDATLATLKIQPSEPRDSAVYFCASGSDNRGWNQPQHFGDGTRLSIL.

V is TRBV19 and J is TRBJ1-4, with a possible D match to TRBD1 (5 bases). Trimming removed 0 bases at V and 8 bases at J, with 10 bases between. The CDR3 sequence is 14 residues long. The germline V gene has CDR1 LNHDA and CDR2 SQIVND (reference sequence). The CDR3 DNA is TGTGCCAGTAGTATAGATATAAAGGGGGAAAAACTGTTTTTT. Amino acids: CASSIDIKGEKLFF.

The sample holds one count of this clone. V is TRBV28 and J is TRBJ1-5; D gene unclear. Germline V CDR1 and CDR2: MDHEN, SYDVKM. V dropped 2 bases and J dropped 2 bases, with 10 bases sitting between them. The CDR3 runs 15 residues. CDR3 nucleotide sequence: TGTGCCAGCAGTTTAGAGGGCGGCGGCAATCAGCCCCAGCATTTT. Translated: CASSLEGGGNQPQHF.